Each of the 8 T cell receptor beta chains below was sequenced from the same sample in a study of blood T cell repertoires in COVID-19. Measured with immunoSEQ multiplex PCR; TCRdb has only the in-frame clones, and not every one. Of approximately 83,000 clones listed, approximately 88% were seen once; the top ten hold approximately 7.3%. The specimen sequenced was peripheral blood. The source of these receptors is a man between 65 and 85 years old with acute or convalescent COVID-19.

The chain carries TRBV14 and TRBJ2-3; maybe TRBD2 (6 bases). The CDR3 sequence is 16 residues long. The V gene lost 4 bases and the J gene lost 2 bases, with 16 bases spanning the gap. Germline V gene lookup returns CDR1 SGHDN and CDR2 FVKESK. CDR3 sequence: CASSLYPGTPTDTQYF. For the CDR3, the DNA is TGTGCCAGCAGCCTCTATCCCGGGACTCCCACAGATACGCAGTATTTT.

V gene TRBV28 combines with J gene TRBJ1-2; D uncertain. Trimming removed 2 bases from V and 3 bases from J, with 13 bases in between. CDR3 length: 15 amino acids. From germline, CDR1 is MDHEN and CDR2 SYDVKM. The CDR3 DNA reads TGTGCCAGCAGTTTAAGATGGCAGAACGACTATGGCTACACCTTC. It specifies CASSLRWQNDYGYTF.

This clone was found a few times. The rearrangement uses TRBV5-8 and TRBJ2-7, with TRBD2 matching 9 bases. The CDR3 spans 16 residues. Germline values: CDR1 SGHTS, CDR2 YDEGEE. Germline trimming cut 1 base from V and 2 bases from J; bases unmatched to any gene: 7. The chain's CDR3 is CASSLYAGGGPYEQYF. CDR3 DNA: TGTGCCAGCAGCTTGTATGCGGGAGGGGGGCCCTACGAGCAGTACTTC.

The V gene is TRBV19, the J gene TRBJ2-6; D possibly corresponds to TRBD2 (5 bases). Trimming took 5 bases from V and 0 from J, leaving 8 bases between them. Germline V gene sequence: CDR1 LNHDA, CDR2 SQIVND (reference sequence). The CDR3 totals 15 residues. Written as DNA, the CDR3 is TGTGCCAGTAGTGCGGGCCTCTCTGGGGCCAACGTCCTGACTTTC. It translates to CASSAGLSGANVLTF.

The CDR3 DNA reads TGTGCCATCAGTGAGGGACAGGGTCGGCACGAGCAGTACTTC. Its protein product is CAISEGQGRHEQYF. V gene TRBV10-3 combines with J gene TRBJ2-7; 8 bases fit TRBD1. Germline V gene sequence: CDR1 ENHRY, CDR2 SYGVKD. After removal of 2 bases from V and 5 bases from J, the junction contained 5 bases not matched to a gene. This CDR3 contains 14 residues.

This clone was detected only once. In DNA, the CDR3 is TGTGCCAGCAGTCAAGACAGAAGCACAGATACGCAGTATTTT. It encodes CASSQDRSTDTQYF. The rearrangement joins TRBV6-4 to TRBJ2-3, with D possibly being TRBD1 (5 bases). This CDR3 is 14 amino acids long. With 5 bases removed from V and 0 bases from J, the gap between germline ends came to 9 bases. From germline, CDR1 is MRHNA and CDR2 SNTAGT.

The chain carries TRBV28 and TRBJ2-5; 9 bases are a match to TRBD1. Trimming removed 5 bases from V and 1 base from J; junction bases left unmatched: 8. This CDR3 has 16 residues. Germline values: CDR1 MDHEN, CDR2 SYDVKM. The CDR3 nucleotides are TGTGCCAGCAGTCCGATACGGGGACAGGGCCAAGAGACCCAGTACTTC. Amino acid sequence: CASSPIRGQGQETQYF.

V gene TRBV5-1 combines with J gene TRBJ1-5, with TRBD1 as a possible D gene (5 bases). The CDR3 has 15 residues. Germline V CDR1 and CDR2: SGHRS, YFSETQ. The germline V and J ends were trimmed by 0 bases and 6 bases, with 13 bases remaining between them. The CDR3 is CASSLDPGRGQPQHF. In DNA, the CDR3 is TGCGCCAGCAGCTTGGACCCAGGGAGGGGTCAGCCCCAGCATTTT.